These 20 T cell receptor beta chains came from one sample sequenced in a study of blood T cell repertoires in COVID-19. Here immunoSEQ multiplex PCR was the method, and the copy in TCRdb shows in-frame clones only, minus some. The sample shows about 300,000 clones, roughly 88% of them seen only once. Sequenced material: peripheral blood. These receptor sequences come from a woman aged 25 to 39 who had recovered from COVID-19.

For this clone: Different DNA sequences within this sample yield the same CDR3. This rearrangement joins TRBV2 to TRBJ2-7, with D possibly TRBD1 on 6 matching bases. Trimming removed 6 bases at V and 4 bases at J, with 7 bases between. The CDR3 runs 11 residues. CDR1 and CDR2 from the germline V gene are SNHLY and FYNNEI. The CDR3 DNA reads TGTGCCAGCAGCGGACAGTACGAGCAGTACTTC. Encoded protein: CASSGQYEQYF. Looking up the rest from reference TRBV2 and TRBJ2-7 gives the full variable domain: EPEVTQTPSHQVTQMGQEVILRCVPISNHLYFYWYRQILGQKVEFLVSFYNNEISEKSEIFDDQFSVERPDGSNFTLKIRSTKLEDSAMYFCASSGQYEQYFGPGTRLTVT.

The rearrangement uses TRBV5-1 and TRBJ1-5; TRBD1 matches 7 bases. The germline V gene has CDR1 SGHRS and CDR2 YFSETQ. Unmatched junction bases numbered 9, after V lost 4 bases and J lost 2 bases. The CDR3 runs 16 residues. The CDR3 region has the DNA TGCGCCAGCAGCCCCGGGACAGCTCAAGGCAATCAGCCCCAGCATTTT. Its translation is CASSPGTAQGNQPQHF.

A single count supports this clone. The chain has TRBV18 and TRBJ1-2; D remains unclear. Trimming took 1 base from V and 4 from J, leaving 16 bases between them. This CDR3 is 16 amino acids long. Per germline, CDR1 KGHSH and CDR2 LQKENI. The CDR3 loop is CASSPLDSEEGYGYTF. The CDR3, as DNA: TGTGCCAGCTCACCACTCGACTCCGAAGAGGGCTATGGCTACACCTTC.

The chain uses TRBV6-5 and TRBJ1-1; the D is unclear. Trimming shortened V by 2 bases and J by 3 bases, and 7 bases separated the two germline ends. Germline V lookup: CDR1 MNHEY, CDR2 SVGAGI. The CDR3 totals 13 residues. CDR3 coding DNA: TGTGCCAGCAGTTACGGAGCGGACACTGAAGCTTTCTTT. Its translation is CASSYGADTEAFF.

The chain joins TRBV5-6 to TRBJ2-5; TRBD1 matches 9 bases. Germline V lookup: CDR1 SGHDT, CDR2 YYEEEE. V shed 4 bases and J 5 bases; nucleotides not matched to a gene: 9. The CDR3 length is 15 residues. CDR3 in DNA: TGTGCCAGCAGCGTGCGGGACAGGGAGAGGGAGACCCAGTACTTC. Translating it yields CASSVRDRERETQYF. The whole variable domain, remainder taken from reference TRBV5-6 and TRBJ2-5, is DAGVTQSPTHLIKTRGQQVTLRCSPKSGHDTVSWYQQALGQGPQFIFQYYEEEERQRGNFPDRFSGHQFPNYSSELNVNALLLGDSALYLCASSVRDRERETQYFGPGTRLLVL.

The chain joins TRBV19 to TRBJ1-5, with D unclear. Germline V gene lookup returns CDR1 LNHDA and CDR2 SQIVND (reference sequence). This CDR3 comprises 13 residues. V dropped 3 bases and J dropped 4 bases, with 7 bases sitting between them. CDR3 nucleotides: TGTGCCAGTAGTATTGAGGGTAATCAGCCCCAGCATTTT. Protein: CASSIEGNQPQHF.

The chain combines TRBV4-3 with TRBJ2-2; TRBD2 is a possible D gene (6 bases). Germline-derived CDR1 and CDR2 are LGHNA and YSLEER. V lost 0 bases to trimming and J lost 4 bases, with 18 bases between them. The CDR3 runs 18 residues. The CDR3 DNA follows: TGCGCCAGCAGCCAAGAAAATGAGGGGACTTTGCCCACCGGGGAGCTGTTTTTT. It yields the protein CASSQENEGTLPTGELFF.

The J gene is TRBJ2-5, the V gene TRBV5-1, with 7 bases aligning to TRBD1. Germline CDR1 is SGHRS and CDR2 is YFSETQ. The CDR3 contains 15 residues. The junction had 8 bases not matched to a gene; V was cut back by 4 bases and J by 2 bases. CDR3 protein: CASSQARDSQETQYF. Written as DNA, the CDR3 is TGCGCCAGCAGCCAGGCCCGGGACAGTCAAGAGACCCAGTACTTC.

The chain joins TRBV28 to TRBJ1-2; 7 nucleotides align to TRBD1. The junction had 4 bases not matched to a gene; V was cut back by 2 bases and J by 4 bases. Germline-derived CDR1 and CDR2 are MDHEN and SYDVKM. The CDR3 consists of 14 residues. In DNA, the CDR3 is TGTGCCAGCAGTTTAGAGGGGGCGGGCTATGGCTACACCTTC. This codes for CASSLEGAGYGYTF.

V gene TRBV6-6 combines with J gene TRBJ1-6; 7 bases are shared with TRBD1. Germline-derived CDR1 and CDR2 are MNHNY and SVGAGI (reference sequence). The V gene end was trimmed by 2 bases and the J gene end by 7 bases; junction bases not matched to a gene: 5. This CDR3 comprises 15 residues. Here the CDR3 reads CASSYPTGNNSPLHF. The CDR3, as DNA: TGTGCCAGCAGTTACCCGACAGGGAACAATTCACCCCTCCACTTT.

This clone was counted a few times. V gene TRBV29-1 combines with J gene TRBJ2-2; D is perhaps TRBD1 (6 bases). The V and J ends lost 4 bases and 2 bases respectively, with 14 bases between them. This CDR3 has 15 amino acids. Germline V gene data show CDR1 as SQVTM and CDR2 as ANQGSEA. DNA of the CDR3: TGCAGCGTTGGAGGTGTACAGGGAAACACCGGGGAGCTGTTTTTT. Its translation: CSVGGVQGNTGELFF.

The chain couples TRBV20-1 to TRBJ2-3; 7 nucleotides match TRBD2. This CDR3 comprises 17 residues. J gave up 5 bases and V 3 bases, and 17 bases lay outside the gene matches. The V gene's germline CDR1 is DFQATT and CDR2 SNEGSKA (reference sequence). CDR3 nucleotides: TGCAGTGCTAGTGAGGGAGAGGCCAGCGGGGTTCTAGATACGCAGTATTTT. It is translated as CSASEGEASGVLDTQYF.

The gene calls are TRBV5-1 and TRBJ2-3; the D is unclear. CDR1 is SGHRS and CDR2 is YFSETQ in the germline V gene. Trimming cost V 0 bases and J 1 base, with 12 bases left between them. This CDR3 is 16 amino acids long. CDR3 in DNA: TGCGCCAGCAGCTTGGGATCAACCCGGGGCACAGATACGCAGTATTTT. It encodes CASSLGSTRGTDTQYF.

CDR3 in DNA: TGTGCCAGTAGGGCAGGGGGCTCCTACGAGCAGTACTTC. It is translated as CASRAGGSYEQYF. The chain has TRBV19 and TRBJ2-7, with TRBD1 identical over 7 bases. The CDR3 is 13 amino acids. V was pared by 6 bases and J by 0 bases, with 2 bases of the junction left unmatched. Germline values: CDR1 LNHDA, CDR2 SQIVND (reference sequence).

The J gene is TRBJ1-4, the V gene TRBV11-2; D is uncertain. V lost 2 bases and J 8 bases, leaving 12 bases between the germline ends. Germline lookup yields CDR1 SGHAT and CDR2 FQNNGV. The CDR3 runs 14 residues. In DNA form, the CDR3 reads TGTGCCAGCAGCTTATCGGGGTCGGGAGAAAAACTGTTTTTT. Translation: CASSLSGSGEKLFF.

This rearrangement joins TRBV7-9 to TRBJ2-7; D is perhaps TRBD2 (5 bases). V lost 5 bases, J lost 3 bases, and 11 bases lay in between. The length of the CDR3 is 13 residues. CDR1 and CDR2 from the germline V gene are SEHNR and FQNEAQ (reference sequence). CDR3 nucleotides: TGTGCCAGCAGCCCGGACTGGGGCTACGAGCAGTACTTC. This gives the protein CASSPDWGYEQYF.

This clone was detected a few times. CDR3 region: CASSSQGGNTIYF. For the CDR3, the DNA is TGTGCCAGCAGCTCCCAGGGTGGAAACACCATATATTTT. The genes are TRBV7-6 and TRBJ1-3; possibly TRBD1 for D (5 bases). Germline CDR1 and CDR2: SGHVS and FNYEAQ. The CDR3 loop spans 13 amino acids. Trimming pared 4 bases from V and 3 bases from J, leaving 7 bases between.

This sequence joins TRBV18 and TRBJ1-2; D is perhaps TRBD1 (6 bases). The germline V and J ends were trimmed by 3 bases and 6 bases, with 14 bases remaining between them. The CDR3 spans 14 residues. Per germline, CDR1 KGHSH and CDR2 LQKENI. The CDR3 protein is CASSPRTGSHGYTF. For the CDR3, the DNA is TGTGCCAGCTCACCCAGAACAGGGAGTCATGGCTACACCTTC. Full variable domain (remainder filled in from reference TRBV18 and TRBJ1-2): NAGVMQNPRHLVRRRGQEARLRCSPMKGHSHVYWYRQLPEEGLKFMVYLQKENIIDESGMPKERFSAEFPKEGPSILRIQQVVRGDSAAYFCASSPRTGSHGYTFGSGTRLTVV.

V is TRBV6-5 and J is TRBJ2-7, with D perhaps TRBD1 (6 bases). The ends were cut back, 2 bases at V and 9 bases at J, with 8 bases in the middle. This CDR3 spans 11 amino acids. Germline CDR1 MNHEY, CDR2 SVGAGI. CDR3 protein: CASSYGGGQYF. Written as DNA, the CDR3 is TGTGCCAGCAGTTACGGGGGCGGGCAGTACTTC.

This clone was detected only once. Other nucleotide sequences from this sample produce the same CDR3. The V call is TRBV7-2, the J call TRBJ1-2; TRBD1 matches at 9 bases. The germline V gene encodes CDR1 SGHTA and CDR2 FQGNSA. The CDR3 extends over 13 amino acids. J lost 4 bases, V lost 4 bases, and 1 base had no gene match. The CDR3 spells CASSSGQGYGYTF. The CDR3 nucleotides read TGTGCCAGCAGCTCGGGACAGGGCTATGGCTACACCTTC.